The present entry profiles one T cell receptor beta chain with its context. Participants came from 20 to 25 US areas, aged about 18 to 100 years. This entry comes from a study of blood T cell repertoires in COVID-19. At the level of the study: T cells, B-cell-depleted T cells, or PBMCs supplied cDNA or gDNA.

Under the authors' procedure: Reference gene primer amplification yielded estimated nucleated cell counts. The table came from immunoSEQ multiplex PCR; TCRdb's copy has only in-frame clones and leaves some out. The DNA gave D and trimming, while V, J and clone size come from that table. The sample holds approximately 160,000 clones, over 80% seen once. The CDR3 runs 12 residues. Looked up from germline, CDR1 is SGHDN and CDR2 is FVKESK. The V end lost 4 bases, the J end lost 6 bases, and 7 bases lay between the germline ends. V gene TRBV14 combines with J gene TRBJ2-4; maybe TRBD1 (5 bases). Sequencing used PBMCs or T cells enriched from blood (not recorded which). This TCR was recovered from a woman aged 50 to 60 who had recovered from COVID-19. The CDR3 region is CASSLQGNIQYF. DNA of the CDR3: TGTGCCAGCAGCCTCCAGGGAAACATTCAGTACTTC.